The clone carrying this T cell receptor beta chain was observed a few times. As yet, its antigen is unknown. The sample has other DNA sequences that encode this CDR3 too. Some clones are missing from TCRdb's copy, which holds only in-frame ones; the method was immunoSEQ multiplex PCR. The sample shows about 800,000 clones, roughly 96% of them seen only once. The source of the sample is a study of shared clonotypes between healthy human individuals. Broader study findings: What naive subsets generally showed was a larger estimated richness than memory subsets showed.

CDR3 size: 15 residues. The V end lost 0 bases, the J end lost 1 base, and 7 bases lay between the germline ends. CDR1 and CDR2 (germline): SGHAT, FQNNGV. As defined, naive CD8 cells were CD45RO-negative and positively selected for CCR7, with terminally differentiated effector memory CD45RA+ cells excluded. The V call is TRBV11-2, the J call TRBJ1-5, with D perhaps TRBD1 (5 bases). The source is a man in his thirties or forties in good health. Sequenced material: naive CD8+ T cells sorted from blood. The CDR3 DNA reads as TGTGCCAGCAGCTTAGATTCAGGGAGCAATCAGCCCCAGCATTTT. Translated: CASSLDSGSNQPQHF.